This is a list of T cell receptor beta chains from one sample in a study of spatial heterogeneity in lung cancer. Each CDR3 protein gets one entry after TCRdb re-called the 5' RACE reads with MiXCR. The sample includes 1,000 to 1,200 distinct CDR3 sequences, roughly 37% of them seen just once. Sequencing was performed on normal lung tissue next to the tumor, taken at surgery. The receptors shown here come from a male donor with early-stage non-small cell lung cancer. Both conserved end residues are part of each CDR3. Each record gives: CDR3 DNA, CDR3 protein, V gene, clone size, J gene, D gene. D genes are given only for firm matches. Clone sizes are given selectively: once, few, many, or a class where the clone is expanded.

cdr3_nt: TGCAGTGCTAGGGAAAGACAGGGAGGTACAGATACGCAGTATTTT
cdr3_aa: CSARERQGGTDTQYF
v_call: TRBV20-1
clone_size: medium-sized
j_call: TRBJ2-3
d_call: .

cdr3_nt: TGCAGCGTTGGGGAGAGGTGGGATTCACCCCTCCACTTT
cdr3_aa: CSVGERWDSPLHF
v_call: TRBV29-1
clone_size: few
j_call: TRBJ1-6
d_call: .

cdr3_nt: TGTGCCAGCAGCTTGGGTGAGGAGACCCAGTACTTC
cdr3_aa: CASSLGEETQYF
v_call: TRBV7-3
clone_size: .
j_call: TRBJ2-5
d_call: .

cdr3_nt: TGCAGTGCTAGCTCAGCGGGAGGAAATGAGCAGTTCTTC
cdr3_aa: CSASSAGGNEQFF
v_call: TRBV20-1
clone_size: few
j_call: TRBJ2-1
d_call: TRBD2

cdr3_nt: TGCAGTGCTAGAGGTAACAACTATGAGCAGTTCTTC
cdr3_aa: CSARGNNYEQFF
v_call: TRBV20-1
clone_size: .
j_call: TRBJ2-1
d_call: .

cdr3_nt: TGCAGCGGGAACACAGGGGGCACTGAAGCTTTCTTT
cdr3_aa: CSGNTGGTEAFF
v_call: TRBV29-1
clone_size: few
j_call: TRBJ1-1
d_call: TRBD1

cdr3_nt: TGTGCCAGCAGCCAAGAACGGCACACAGATACGCAGTATTTT
cdr3_aa: CASSQERHTDTQYF
v_call: TRBV4-2
clone_size: .
j_call: TRBJ2-3
d_call: .

cdr3_nt: TGTGCCAGCAGCCCGACGGTTCCTAGCGGGGGCAACCTCAATGAGCAGTTCTTC
cdr3_aa: CASSPTVPSGGNLNEQFF
v_call: TRBV14
clone_size: large
j_call: TRBJ2-1
d_call: TRBD2

cdr3_nt: TGCAGCGTTGGACAGGGTTCCCAGCCCCAGCATTTT
cdr3_aa: CSVGQGSQPQHF
v_call: TRBV29-1
clone_size: .
j_call: TRBJ1-5
d_call: TRBD1

cdr3_nt: TGCGCCAGCAGCTTGGAAGGGTCTGGGGCCAACGTCCTGACTTTC
cdr3_aa: CASSLEGSGANVLTF
v_call: TRBV5-1
clone_size: .
j_call: TRBJ2-6
d_call: .

cdr3_nt: TGTGCCAGCAGTTACCCCGCTCATAGCAATCAGCCCCAGCATTTT
cdr3_aa: CASSYPAHSNQPQHF
v_call: TRBV6-2/TRBV6-3
clone_size: .
j_call: TRBJ1-5
d_call: .

cdr3_nt: TGTGCCAGCAGTCCAGAGGGGACAGCACAAGAGACCCAGTACTTC
cdr3_aa: CASSPEGTAQETQYF
v_call: TRBV6-2/TRBV6-3
clone_size: large
j_call: TRBJ2-5
d_call: TRBD1

cdr3_nt: TGCGCCAGCAGCTTGGCCGGGACAGGGCTCTCTGGGGCCAACGTCCTGACTTTC
cdr3_aa: CASSLAGTGLSGANVLTF
v_call: TRBV5-1
clone_size: few
j_call: TRBJ2-6
d_call: TRBD1

cdr3_nt: TGCGCCAGCAGCTCGGGGAGCTCCTACAATGAGCAGTTCTTC
cdr3_aa: CASSSGSSYNEQFF
v_call: TRBV5-1
clone_size: .
j_call: TRBJ2-1
d_call: .

cdr3_nt: TGTGCCACCAGCAGAGATAGATCCAACTACGAGCAGTACTTC
cdr3_aa: CATSRDRSNYEQYF
v_call: TRBV15
clone_size: few
j_call: TRBJ2-7
d_call: .

cdr3_nt: TGTGCCAGCAGCTTATCGGATAGCGGGGGGTTTGAGCAGTTCTTC
cdr3_aa: CASSLSDSGGFEQFF
v_call: TRBV11-2
clone_size: large
j_call: TRBJ2-1
d_call: TRBD2

cdr3_nt: TGTGCCAGTAAAAGTCCCAAGGCGAATGAGCAGTTCTTC
cdr3_aa: CASKSPKANEQFF
v_call: TRBV19
clone_size: .
j_call: TRBJ2-1
d_call: .

cdr3_nt: TGCGCCAGCAGCCAAGACAGGGGTCCCTATGGCTACACCTTC
cdr3_aa: CASSQDRGPYGYTF
v_call: TRBV4-3
clone_size: few
j_call: TRBJ1-2
d_call: .

cdr3_nt: TGTGCCAGCAGTTTATGGACAGGGGCTTCGAACACCGGGGAGCTGTTTTTT
cdr3_aa: CASSLWTGASNTGELFF
v_call: TRBV12-3/TRBV12-4
clone_size: large
j_call: TRBJ2-2
d_call: TRBD1

cdr3_nt: TGTGCCAGCAGCCCCGGGGTCTCCTACGAGCAGTACTTC
cdr3_aa: CASSPGVSYEQYF
v_call: TRBV9
clone_size: .
j_call: TRBJ2-7
d_call: .

cdr3_nt: TGTGCCATCAGTGACGCCGGACAGGGAGCCTACGAGCAGTACTTC
cdr3_aa: CAISDAGQGAYEQYF
v_call: TRBV10-3
clone_size: few
j_call: TRBJ2-7
d_call: TRBD1

cdr3_nt: TGTGCCAGCAGTGAATCTGTTGCGGGAGGGCTGTCCGTGACCGGGGAGCTGTTTTTT
cdr3_aa: CASSESVAGGLSVTGELFF
v_call: TRBV6-1
clone_size: medium-sized
j_call: TRBJ2-2
d_call: TRBD2

cdr3_nt: TGTGCCACCAGTGATTTGGGGACAGGGGACTCTGGGGCCAACGTCCTGACTTTC
cdr3_aa: CATSDLGTGDSGANVLTF
v_call: TRBV24-1
clone_size: .
j_call: TRBJ2-6
d_call: TRBD1

cdr3_nt: TGTGCCAGCAGCTTAGCGGCCGGGACAGGGATAGAGACCCAGTACTTC
cdr3_aa: CASSLAAGTGIETQYF
v_call: TRBV7-2
clone_size: few
j_call: TRBJ2-5
d_call: TRBD1

cdr3_nt: TGTGCCAGCTCCACCACGGATTCCCGGTCGGGGGGCTACACCTTC
cdr3_aa: CASSTTDSRSGGYTF
v_call: TRBV18
clone_size: large
j_call: TRBJ1-2
d_call: .

cdr3_nt: TGTGCCAGCAGCAAGACAGCCGATGAAAAACTGTTTTTT
cdr3_aa: CASSKTADEKLFF
v_call: TRBV9
clone_size: .
j_call: TRBJ1-4
d_call: .

cdr3_nt: TGTGCCAGTAGTATAGGCGGGGCGGAAGATACGCAGTATTTT
cdr3_aa: CASSIGGAEDTQYF
v_call: TRBV19
clone_size: .
j_call: TRBJ2-3
d_call: .

cdr3_nt: TGTGCCAGCAGTCCAATGGACAGGGGGCCTTACGAGCAGTACTTC
cdr3_aa: CASSPMDRGPYEQYF
v_call: TRBV27
clone_size: large
j_call: TRBJ2-7
d_call: TRBD1

cdr3_nt: TGTGCCAGCAGTTTAGCCTCAGGGAATGAAAAACTGTTTTTT
cdr3_aa: CASSLASGNEKLFF
v_call: TRBV12-3/TRBV12-4
clone_size: .
j_call: TRBJ1-4
d_call: .

cdr3_nt: TGCGCCAGCAGCCAAGAAAGGACAGGCCCTAGCTCCTACGAGCAGTACTTC
cdr3_aa: CASSQERTGPSSYEQYF
v_call: TRBV4-1
clone_size: .
j_call: TRBJ2-7
d_call: TRBD1

cdr3_nt: TGTGCAAGCAGGGGGCCGGGAGATACGCAGTATTTT
cdr3_aa: CASRGPGDTQYF
v_call: TRBV27
clone_size: once
j_call: TRBJ2-3
d_call: TRBD1

cdr3_nt: TGCGCCAGCGGGAGGAACACCGGGGAGCTGTTTTTT
cdr3_aa: CASGRNTGELFF
v_call: TRBV10-1
clone_size: many
j_call: TRBJ2-2
d_call: .

cdr3_nt: TGTGCCAGCATGGGGGGAGGTCAGCCCCAGCATTTT
cdr3_aa: CASMGGGQPQHF
v_call: TRBV6-1
clone_size: .
j_call: TRBJ1-5
d_call: .

cdr3_nt: TGTGCCAGCAGTCGGTATGGGACAGGGGTCGACAACTATGGCTACACCTTC
cdr3_aa: CASSRYGTGVDNYGYTF
v_call: TRBV2
clone_size: large
j_call: TRBJ1-2
d_call: TRBD1

cdr3_nt: TGTGCCAGCAGCGTAGGGCAGGGGGGCGAGCAGTACTTC
cdr3_aa: CASSVGQGGEQYF
v_call: TRBV9
clone_size: large
j_call: TRBJ2-7
d_call: .

cdr3_nt: TGTGCCAGCCGCCTCCCTTCTCACTTTACCGGGGAGCTGTTTTTT
cdr3_aa: CASRLPSHFTGELFF
v_call: TRBV7-2
clone_size: .
j_call: TRBJ2-2
d_call: .

cdr3_nt: TGTGCCACCGGACTACGCACAGATACGCAGTATTTT
cdr3_aa: CATGLRTDTQYF
v_call: TRBV6-2/TRBV6-3
clone_size: .
j_call: TRBJ2-3
d_call: .

cdr3_nt: TGCAGTTCGTGGGGGCTAGCGGCCTCTGGAGACCAGTACTTC
cdr3_aa: CSSWGLAASGDQYF
v_call: TRBV29-1
clone_size: .
j_call: TRBJ2-5
d_call: .

cdr3_nt: TGTGCCAGCAGTTCGGGACTAGCGGGAGGTTCTGAGCAGTTCTTC
cdr3_aa: CASSSGLAGGSEQFF
v_call: TRBV28
clone_size: few
j_call: TRBJ2-1
d_call: TRBD2

cdr3_nt: TGCGCCAGCAGCCAAGCGATGTTGACCTATGGTGGGGGAAAGACCGAAGCTTTCTTT
cdr3_aa: CASSQAMLTYGGGKTEAFF
v_call: TRBV4-1
clone_size: medium-sized
j_call: TRBJ1-1
d_call: .

cdr3_nt: TGCAGTGCTAATCTGGGGCTAGCCCGGGGGACCCAGTACTTC
cdr3_aa: CSANLGLARGTQYF
v_call: TRBV20-1
clone_size: few
j_call: TRBJ2-5
d_call: .

cdr3_nt: TGCAGTGCTGGGAAAGGGACAGGGGCCTACGAGCAGTACTTC
cdr3_aa: CSAGKGTGAYEQYF
v_call: TRBV20-1
clone_size: .
j_call: TRBJ2-7
d_call: TRBD1

cdr3_nt: TGTGCCAGCAGTTTAATAGGCCCGGGCTTCTACAGCAATCAGCCCCAGCATTTT
cdr3_aa: CASSLIGPGFYSNQPQHF
v_call: TRBV27
clone_size: large
j_call: TRBJ1-5
d_call: .